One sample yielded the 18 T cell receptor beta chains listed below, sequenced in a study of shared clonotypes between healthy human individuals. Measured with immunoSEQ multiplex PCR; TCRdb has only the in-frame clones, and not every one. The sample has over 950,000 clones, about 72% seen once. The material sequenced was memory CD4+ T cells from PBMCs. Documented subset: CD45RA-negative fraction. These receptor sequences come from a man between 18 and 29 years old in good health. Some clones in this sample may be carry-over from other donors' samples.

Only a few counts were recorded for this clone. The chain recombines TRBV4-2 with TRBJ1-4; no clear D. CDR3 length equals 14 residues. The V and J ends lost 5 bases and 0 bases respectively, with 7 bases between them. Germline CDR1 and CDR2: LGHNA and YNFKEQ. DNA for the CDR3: TGTGCCAGCAGCGACAAGCCAACTAATGAAAAACTGTTTTTT. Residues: CASSDKPTNEKLFF.

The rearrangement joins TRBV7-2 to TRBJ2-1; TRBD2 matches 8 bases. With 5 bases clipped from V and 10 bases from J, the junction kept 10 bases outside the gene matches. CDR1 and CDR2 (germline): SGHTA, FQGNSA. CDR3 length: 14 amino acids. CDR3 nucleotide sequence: TGTGCCAGCAGCGCCAGGACTAGCCCCGGGGAGCAGTTCTTC. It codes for CASSARTSPGEQFF.

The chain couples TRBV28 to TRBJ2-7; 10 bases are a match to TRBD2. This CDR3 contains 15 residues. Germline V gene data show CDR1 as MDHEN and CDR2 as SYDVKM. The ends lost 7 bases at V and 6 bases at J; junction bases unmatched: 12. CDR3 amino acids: CASTSGSHQTLEQYF. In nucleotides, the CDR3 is TGTGCCAGCACTAGCGGGAGCCACCAAACTCTCGAGCAGTACTTC.

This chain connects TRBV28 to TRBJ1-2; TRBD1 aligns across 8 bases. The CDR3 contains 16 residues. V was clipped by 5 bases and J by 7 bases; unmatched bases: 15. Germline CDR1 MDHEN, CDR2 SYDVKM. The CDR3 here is CASSRTPGQESAGYTF. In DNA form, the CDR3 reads TGTGCCAGCAGTCGGACCCCGGGACAGGAATCCGCTGGCTACACCTTC.

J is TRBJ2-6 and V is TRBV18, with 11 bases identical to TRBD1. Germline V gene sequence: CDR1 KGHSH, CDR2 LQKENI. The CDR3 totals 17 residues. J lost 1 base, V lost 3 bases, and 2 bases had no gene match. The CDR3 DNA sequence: TGTGCCAGCTCACCTGGACAGGGGGCATCTGGGGCCAACGTCCTGACTTTC. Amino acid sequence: CASSPGQGASGANVLTF.

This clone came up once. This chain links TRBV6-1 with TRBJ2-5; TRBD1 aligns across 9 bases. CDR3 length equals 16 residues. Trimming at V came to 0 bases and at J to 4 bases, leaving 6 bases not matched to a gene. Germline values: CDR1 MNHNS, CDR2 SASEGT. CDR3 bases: TGTGCCAGCAGTGAAGCCTGGGACAGGGTGGCAGAGACCCAGTACTTC. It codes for CASSEAWDRVAETQYF.

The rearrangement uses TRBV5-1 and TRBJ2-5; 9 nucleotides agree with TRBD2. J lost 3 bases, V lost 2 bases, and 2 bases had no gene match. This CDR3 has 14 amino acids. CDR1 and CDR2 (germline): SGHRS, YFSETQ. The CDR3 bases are TGCGCCAGCAGCTTCAGGACTAGCGAAGAGACCCAGTACTTC. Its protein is CASSFRTSEETQYF.

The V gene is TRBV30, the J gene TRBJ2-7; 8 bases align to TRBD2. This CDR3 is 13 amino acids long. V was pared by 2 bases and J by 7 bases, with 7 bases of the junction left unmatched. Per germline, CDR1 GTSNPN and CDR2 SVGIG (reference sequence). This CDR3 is CAWSLAGGGEQYF. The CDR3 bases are TGTGCCTGGAGTTTGGCGGGAGGCGGAGAGCAGTACTTC.

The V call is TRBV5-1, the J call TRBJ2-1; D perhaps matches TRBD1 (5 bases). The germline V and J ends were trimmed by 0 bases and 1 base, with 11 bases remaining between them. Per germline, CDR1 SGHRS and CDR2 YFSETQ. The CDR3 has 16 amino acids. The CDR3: CASSLAAGISYNEQFF. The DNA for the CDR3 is TGCGCCAGCAGCTTGGCGGCAGGGATATCCTACAATGAGCAGTTCTTC. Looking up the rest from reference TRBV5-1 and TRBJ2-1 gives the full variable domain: KAGVTQTPRYLIKTRGQQVTLSCSPISGHRSVSWYQQTPGQGLQFLFEYFSETQRNKGNFPGRFSGRQFSNSRSEMNVSTLELGDSALYLCASSLAAGISYNEQFFGPGTRLTVL.

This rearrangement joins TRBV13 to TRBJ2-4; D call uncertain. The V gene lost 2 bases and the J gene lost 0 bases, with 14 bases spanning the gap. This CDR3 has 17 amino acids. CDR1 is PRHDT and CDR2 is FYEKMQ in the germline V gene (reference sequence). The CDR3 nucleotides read TGTGCCAGCAGCTTATCCCGGGTTCACCTAGCCAAAAACATTCAGTACTTC. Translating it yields CASSLSRVHLAKNIQYF.

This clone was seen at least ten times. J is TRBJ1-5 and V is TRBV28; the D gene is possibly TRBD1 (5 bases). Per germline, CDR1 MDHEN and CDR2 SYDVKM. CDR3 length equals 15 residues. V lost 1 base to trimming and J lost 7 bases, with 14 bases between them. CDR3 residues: CASSLSGGFGQPQHF. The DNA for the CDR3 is TGTGCCAGCAGTTTATCGGGGGGGTTCGGGCAGCCCCAGCATTTT.

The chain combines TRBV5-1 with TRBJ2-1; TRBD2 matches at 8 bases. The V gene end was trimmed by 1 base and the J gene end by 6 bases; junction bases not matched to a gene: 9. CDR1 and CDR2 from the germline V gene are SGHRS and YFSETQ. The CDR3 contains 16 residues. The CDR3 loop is CASSLLAATSGNEQFF. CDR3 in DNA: TGCGCCAGCAGCTTGTTGGCAGCTACTAGCGGCAATGAGCAGTTCTTC. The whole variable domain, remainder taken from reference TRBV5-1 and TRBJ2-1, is KAGVTQTPRYLIKTRGQQVTLSCSPISGHRSVSWYQQTPGQGLQFLFEYFSETQRNKGNFPGRFSGRQFSNSRSEMNVSTLELGDSALYLCASSLLAATSGNEQFFGPGTRLTVL.

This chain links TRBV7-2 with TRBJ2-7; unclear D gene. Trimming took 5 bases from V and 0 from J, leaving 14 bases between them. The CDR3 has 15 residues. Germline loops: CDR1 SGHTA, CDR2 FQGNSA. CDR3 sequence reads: CASSPSHIGSYEQYF. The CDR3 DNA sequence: TGTGCCAGCAGCCCCAGTCATATCGGCTCCTACGAGCAGTACTTC.

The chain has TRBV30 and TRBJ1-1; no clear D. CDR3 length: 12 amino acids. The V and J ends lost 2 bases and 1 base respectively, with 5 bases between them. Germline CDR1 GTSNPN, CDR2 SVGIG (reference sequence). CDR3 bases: TGTGCCTGGAGTTCGACGAACACTGAAGCTTTCTTT. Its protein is CAWSSTNTEAFF.

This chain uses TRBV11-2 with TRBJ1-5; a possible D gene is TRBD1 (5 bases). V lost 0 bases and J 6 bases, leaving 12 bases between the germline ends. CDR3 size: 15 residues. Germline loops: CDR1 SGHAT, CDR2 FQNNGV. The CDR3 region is CASSLDTGQGQPQHF. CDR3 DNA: TGTGCCAGCAGCTTAGATACAGGTCAGGGTCAGCCCCAGCATTTT.

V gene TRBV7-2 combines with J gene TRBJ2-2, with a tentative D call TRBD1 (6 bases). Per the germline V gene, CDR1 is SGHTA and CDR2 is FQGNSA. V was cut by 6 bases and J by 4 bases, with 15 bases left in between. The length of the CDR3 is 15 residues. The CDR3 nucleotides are TGTGCCAGCAGACACTCCTTAGGGGGCACCGGGGAGCTGTTTTTT. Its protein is CASRHSLGGTGELFF.

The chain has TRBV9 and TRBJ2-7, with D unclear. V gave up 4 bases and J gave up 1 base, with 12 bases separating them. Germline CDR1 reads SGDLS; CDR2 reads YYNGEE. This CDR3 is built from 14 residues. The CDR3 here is CASSPISSSYEQYF. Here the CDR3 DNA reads TGTGCCAGCAGCCCTATTAGTTCTTCCTACGAGCAGTACTTC.

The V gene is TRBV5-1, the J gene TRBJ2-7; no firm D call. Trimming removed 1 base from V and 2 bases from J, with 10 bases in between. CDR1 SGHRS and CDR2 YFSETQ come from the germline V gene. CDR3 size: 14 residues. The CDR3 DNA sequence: TGCGCCAGCAGCTTGCCGGACGGTGCCTACGAGCAGTACTTC. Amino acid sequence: CASSLPDGAYEQYF.